The clone carrying this T cell receptor (beta chain) showed up just once. Its antigen is still unknown. The sample belongs to a study of tumor-infiltrating lymphocytes in primary liver carcinoma. Study details: Tumor stage was T1-T3 N0M0, and tumor size was about 4 to 11 cm across. Study-level results: Relative to tumor region pairs, the tumor-adjacent and tumor-blood pairs showed overlap that was lower.

V was pared by 1 base and J by 9 bases, with 19 bases between. The germline V gene has CDR1 SGHAT and CDR2 FQNNGV. The CDR3 covers 15 residues. Germline DNA was also extracted, and blood RNA derived from unsorted whole blood. HBV chronically infected the treatment-naive patients. From 500 ng total RNA, TCR beta cDNA was generated with a primer in the constant region. ARM-PCR was slightly modified, and three nested multiplex PCR rounds with it gave rise to the TCR beta libraries. TRBV1-TRBV30 forward primers and a C-beta reverse primer were used in the first two PCR rounds, which each ran for about 9 cycles. Each CDR3 protein gets one entry after TCRdb re-called the multiplex PCR reads with MiXCR. Of more than 150,000 distinct CDR3 sequences in the sample, about 55% were seen once.

Source material: peripheral blood. The rearrangement uses TRBV11-2 and TRBJ2-7; tentatively, D is TRBD2 (6 bases). The receptor's source is a man in his forties with primary liver carcinoma and hepatitis B virus infection. In DNA, the CDR3 is TGTGCCAGCAGCTTAGGACTAACGGGAGCCCTCGTGCAGTACTTC. Protein product: CASSLGLTGALVQYF.